A selection of T cell receptor beta chains follows, all from one sample in a study of blood T cell repertoires in COVID-19. Sequencing used immunoSEQ multiplex PCR; TCRdb keeps in-frame clones, though not all of them. Among fewer than 85,000 clones listed, roughly 84% were seen once. Material for sequencing was peripheral blood. The receptors stem from a woman aged 55-70 years with acute or convalescent COVID-19. The conserved cysteine and the conserved F or W are not part of the CDR3 here. D genes are given only for firm matches.

j_call: TRBJ1-1
d_call: NA
v_call: TRBV5-1
cdr3_aa: ASSAGVLGATEAF

j_call: TRBJ1-5
d_call: NA
v_call: TRBV6-6
cdr3_aa: ASSYSWEGDQPQH

j_call: TRBJ1-2
d_call: NA
v_call: TRBV11-1
cdr3_aa: ASSLVGRDYGYT

j_call: TRBJ1-6
d_call: NA
v_call: TRBV30
cdr3_aa: ALRGGRDSPLH

j_call: TRBJ1-2
d_call: NA
v_call: TRBV5-5
cdr3_aa: ASSSTAGNYGYT

j_call: TRBJ2-5
d_call: NA
v_call: TRBV19
cdr3_aa: ASSQTGSETQY

j_call: TRBJ1-1
d_call: NA
v_call: TRBV7-3
cdr3_aa: ASTPPTGRAEAF

j_call: TRBJ2-7
d_call: TRBD1
v_call: TRBV20-1
cdr3_aa: SAYRGYEQY

j_call: TRBJ2-7
d_call: TRBD1
v_call: TRBV9
cdr3_aa: ASSVGQDSYEQY

j_call: TRBJ1-4
d_call: TRBD1
v_call: TRBV6-1
cdr3_aa: ASSEDFWRGTGAEKLF

j_call: TRBJ2-2
d_call: TRBD2
v_call: TRBV6-5
cdr3_aa: ASSLKSSGGELF

j_call: TRBJ2-1
d_call: NA
v_call: TRBV18
cdr3_aa: ASSSGQSYNEQF

j_call: TRBJ1-2
d_call: NA
v_call: TRBV2
cdr3_aa: ASSPGLERGYT

j_call: TRBJ1-2
d_call: TRBD1
v_call: TRBV13
cdr3_aa: ASSLGQGASDYGYT

j_call: TRBJ1-3
d_call: NA
v_call: TRBV5-1
cdr3_aa: ASSLAGGSGNTIY

j_call: TRBJ1-2
d_call: TRBD1
v_call: TRBV20-1
cdr3_aa: SASRDRGMGGYT

j_call: TRBJ2-7
d_call: NA
v_call: TRBV6-5
cdr3_aa: ASSYAPKEYEQY

j_call: TRBJ2-7
d_call: TRBD1
v_call: TRBV6-1
cdr3_aa: ASSEPGQVWYEQY

j_call: TRBJ1-1
d_call: NA
v_call: TRBV3-1/TRBV3-2
cdr3_aa: ASSPQGSNTEAF

j_call: TRBJ1-5
d_call: TRBD1
v_call: TRBV10-2
cdr3_aa: ASRSGTGGVQGNQPQH

j_call: TRBJ2-7
d_call: NA
v_call: TRBV5-4
cdr3_aa: ASSLGGSNNDEQY

j_call: TRBJ2-2
d_call: TRBD1
v_call: TRBV19
cdr3_aa: ASMGDRGLGTGELF

j_call: TRBJ2-7
d_call: TRBD1
v_call: TRBV11-1
cdr3_aa: ASSPGQVSYEQY

j_call: TRBJ2-7
d_call: TRBD1
v_call: TRBV27
cdr3_aa: ASSPYPRQGETSGQY

j_call: TRBJ1-2
d_call: NA
v_call: TRBV6-2/TRBV6-3
cdr3_aa: ASSSLEGTNYGYT

j_call: TRBJ2-7
d_call: TRBD1
v_call: TRBV5-1
cdr3_aa: ASSGTGSSYEQY

j_call: TRBJ1-1
d_call: NA
v_call: TRBV5-1
cdr3_aa: ASSDSQGNTEAF

j_call: TRBJ1-1
d_call: NA
v_call: TRBV3-1/TRBV3-2
cdr3_aa: ASSLPGGTEAF

j_call: TRBJ2-4
d_call: NA
v_call: TRBV4-1
cdr3_aa: ASSQERTFDQY

j_call: TRBJ1-4
d_call: NA
v_call: TRBV19
cdr3_aa: ASSLQGLSTNEKLF

j_call: TRBJ2-3
d_call: NA
v_call: TRBV12-3/TRBV12-4
cdr3_aa: ASSFSGTDTQY

j_call: TRBJ1-1
d_call: NA
v_call: TRBV6-5
cdr3_aa: ASKTGNTEAF

j_call: TRBJ1-2
d_call: TRBD1
v_call: TRBV9
cdr3_aa: ASSGQTGTWGYT

j_call: TRBJ1-6
d_call: NA
v_call: TRBV2
cdr3_aa: ASSDEPPREPLH

j_call: TRBJ1-2
d_call: NA
v_call: TRBV6-5
cdr3_aa: ASSSSGVGGYT

j_call: TRBJ2-7
d_call: NA
v_call: TRBV5-4
cdr3_aa: ASSSQVGADSSEQY

j_call: TRBJ2-4
d_call: NA
v_call: TRBV30
cdr3_aa: AWSKVGLNIQY

j_call: TRBJ1-6
d_call: TRBD1
v_call: TRBV19
cdr3_aa: ASRTGTNSPLH

j_call: TRBJ1-2
d_call: TRBD1
v_call: TRBV30
cdr3_aa: ACEDRAGGYT

j_call: TRBJ2-7
d_call: NA
v_call: TRBV11-2
cdr3_aa: ASSLDRASYEQY

j_call: TRBJ1-2
d_call: NA
v_call: TRBV25-1
cdr3_aa: ASSEPGTRANYGYT

j_call: TRBJ1-3
d_call: NA
v_call: TRBV5-1
cdr3_aa: ASSLVGADNGNTIY

j_call: TRBJ2-7
d_call: TRBD1
v_call: TRBV6-1
cdr3_aa: ASSEGTGTHYEQY

j_call: TRBJ1-2
d_call: NA
v_call: TRBV4-1
cdr3_aa: ASSQEGTNYGYT

j_call: TRBJ1-1
d_call: TRBD1
v_call: TRBV6-5
cdr3_aa: ASRYRGQSPNTEAF

j_call: TRBJ1-4
d_call: NA
v_call: TRBV19
cdr3_aa: ASSRGQTNEKLF

j_call: TRBJ1-4
d_call: NA
v_call: TRBV25-1
cdr3_aa: ASSERGHGEGEKLF

j_call: TRBJ2-2
d_call: TRBD1
v_call: TRBV24-1
cdr3_aa: ATSDAGQGFAGELF

j_call: TRBJ1-1
d_call: NA
v_call: TRBV18
cdr3_aa: ASSRNHGSRDTEAF